Shown below are 4 T cell receptor beta chains from a single sample sequenced in a study of cytomegalovirus exposure and HLA in healthy donors (dated by TCRdb to about 2017). The library was prepared using the immunoSEQ multiplex PCR assay. For the multiplex PCR, a mixture combining 60 forward primers for TCR Vbeta segments and 13 reverse primers for TCR Jbeta segments was used. TCRdb holds this immuneACCESS table with in-frame rearrangements only. Some clones are missing; in checked studies, unresolved V genes explain under half, and the rest has no known cause. The sample table shows 200,000 to 250,000 clones, and about 77% are seen once. The leading ten clones occupy approximately 1.9% of the sample. The specimen was PBMCs. The origin of the receptors is a woman aged 25 to 45 in good health and CMV-seronegative.

This clone was observed once. The J gene is TRBJ2-3, the V gene TRBV5-1; D unresolved. The CDR3 is made up of 13 amino acids. CDR1 SGHRS and CDR2 YFSETQ come from the germline V gene. Trimming stripped 2 bases from V and 4 bases from J, with 8 bases between. CDR3 loop: CASSFGGADTQYF. CDR3 nucleotide sequence: TGCGCCAGCAGCTTTGGCGGCGCAGATACGCAGTATTTT.

In its sample, this clone was seen a few times. The rearrangement joins TRBV18 to TRBJ2-7; 9 bases line up with TRBD1. J lost 6 bases, V lost 2 bases, and 5 bases had no gene match. This CDR3 is 14 amino acids long. Germline loops: CDR1 KGHSH, CDR2 LQKENI. The CDR3 bases are TGTGCCAGCTCACCAGGGACAGGGTCTCTCGAGCAGTACTTC. Amino acids: CASSPGTGSLEQYF. Drawing the rest from reference TRBV18 and TRBJ2-7, the complete variable domain is NAGVMQNPRHLVRRRGQEARLRCSPMKGHSHVYWYRQLPEEGLKFMVYLQKENIIDESGMPKERFSAEFPKEGPSILRIQQVVRGDSAAYFCASSPGTGSLEQYFGPGTRLTVT.

This chain links TRBV5-6 with TRBJ2-1; D perhaps matches TRBD1 (6 bases). CDR1 and CDR2 from the germline V gene are SGHDT and YYEEEE. This CDR3 contains 14 residues. The ends were cut back, 5 bases at V and 2 bases at J, with 11 bases in the middle. Here the CDR3 DNA reads TGTGCCAGCAGAATACAGGGAACCTACAATGAGCAGTTCTTC. Its translation is CASRIQGTYNEQFF.

The rearrangement links TRBV6-5 to TRBJ1-2; D is possibly TRBD1 (5 bases). Trimming cost V 2 bases and J 8 bases, with 12 bases left between them. The length of the CDR3 is 13 residues. Germline V gives CDR1 MNHEY, CDR2 SVGAGI. CDR3 region: CASSYGGTRGYTF. CDR3 bases: TGTGCCAGCAGTTACGGAGGGACTAGAGGCTACACCTTC.